This entry is about one TCR beta chain. Antigen unknown. Sequencing used immunoSEQ multiplex PCR; TCRdb keeps in-frame clones, though not all of them. The profile shows roughly 84,000 clones, around nine tenths of them singletons. This record belongs to a study of T cell responses to AZD1222 COVID-19 vaccine. General study results and limits: Elevations in Spike-specific TCR breadth and depth followed administration of two AZD1222 doses. Baseline antibody screening turned up just a handful of seropositive AZD1222 recipients. Most donors were white British, females outnumbered males, and clonal diversity was possibly underestimated. Unmutated regions of variants are reportedly targeted by nearly half of spike-specific TCRs.

CDR1 and CDR2 from the germline V gene are SGHKS and YYEKEE (reference sequence). The CDR3 is 17 residues long. V lost 3 bases to trimming and J lost 5 bases; unmatched junction nucleotides: 10. The rearrangement links TRBV5-5 to TRBJ2-1, with 11 bases matching TRBD2. This receptor was obtained from an adult who received the AZD1222 COVID-19 vaccine. Sample: peripheral blood, taken 28 days after the second AZD1222 dose. CDR3 residues: CASSSFASGGLHNEQFF. The DNA of the CDR3 is TGTGCCAGCAGCTCTTTCGCTAGCGGGGGGCTCCACAATGAGCAGTTCTTC.